This TCR beta chain derives from a study of T cell responses to AZD1222 COVID-19 vaccine. This CDR3 region has 15 residues. Germline V lookup: CDR1 MNHEY, CDR2 SVGAGI. V was pared by 3 bases and J by 6 bases, with 14 bases between. To note about this clone: Its matching antigen is unknown.

Libraries were prepared by immunoSEQ multiplex PCR; TCRdb keeps only in-frame clonotypes and omits some of them. The data contain under 150,000 clones, 70% to 85% of them seen just once; the ten biggest clones take up about a quarter. Notes on the study in general: Vaccine-associated CD4 TCRs ranged over spike, dominating at 160-218 and 743-854. Clonal diversity was possibly underestimated, and white British individuals and females predominated among donors.

The sample consisted of peripheral blood, taken 28 days after the second AZD1222 dose. The receptor was isolated from an adult who received the AZD1222 COVID-19 vaccine. The rearrangement links TRBV6-5 to TRBJ2-2, with a weak D call TRBD1 (5 bases). The CDR3 here is CASSYWQGAPGELFF. Here the CDR3 DNA reads TGTGCCAGCAGTTATTGGCAGGGCGCTCCCGGGGAGCTGTTTTTT.